The present entry profiles one T cell receptor (beta chain) with its context. The target antigen is unknown. A read error may produce the germline difference seen at one junction end. Germline DNA was also extracted, with blood RNA taken from unsorted whole blood. Collection of four milliliters of peripheral blood took place before surgery. Germline V CDR1 and CDR2: MNHNS, SASEGT. The CDR3 length is 17 residues. The researchers produced TCR beta cDNA from approximately 0.45 ug total RNA with a constant-region primer. Library construction for TCR beta comprised three nested multiplex PCR rounds performed with slightly modified ARM-PCR. In the first two PCR rounds, TRBV1-TRBV30 forward primers were paired with a C-beta reverse primer, and each round lasted 10 cycles. One entry per CDR3 protein results from TCRdb running MiXCR on the multiplex PCR reads. The data contain about 330,000 distinct CDR3 sequences, 65% of them seen just once; the ten biggest clones take up roughly 6%.

This specimen comes from a study of tumor-infiltrating lymphocytes in primary liver carcinoma. On the study more broadly: Samples gave roughly 3.65 to 8 million productive TCRbeta reads, similar across tissue types.

Study-wide results and caveats: The 250 largest clones made up significantly more of tumor than blood repertoires (p = 0.039). Unsorted bulk processing meant the study did not compare CD4+ and CD8+ repertoires.

The sequence was obtained from a man aged 35-49 years with primary liver carcinoma and hepatitis B virus infection. The chain employs TRBV6-1 and TRBJ2-7; D is perhaps TRBD2 (5 bases). Material for sequencing was peripheral blood. This CDR3 is CASSDWISPHHEGEQYF. The CDR3 coding sequence is TGTGCCAGCAGTGATTGGATAAGCCCCCACCACGAGGGCGAGCAGTATTTC.